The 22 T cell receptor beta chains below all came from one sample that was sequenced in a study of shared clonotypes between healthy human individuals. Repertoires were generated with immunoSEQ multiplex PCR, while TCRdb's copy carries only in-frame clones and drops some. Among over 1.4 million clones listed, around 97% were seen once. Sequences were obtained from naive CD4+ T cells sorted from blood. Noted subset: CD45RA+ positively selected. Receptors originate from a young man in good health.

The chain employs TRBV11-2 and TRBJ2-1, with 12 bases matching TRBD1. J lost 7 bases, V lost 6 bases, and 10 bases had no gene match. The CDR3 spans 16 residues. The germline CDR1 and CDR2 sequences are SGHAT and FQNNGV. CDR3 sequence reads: CASRETGTGGFNEQFF. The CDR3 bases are TGTGCCAGCAGAGAAACCGGGACAGGGGGCTTTAATGAGCAGTTCTTC.

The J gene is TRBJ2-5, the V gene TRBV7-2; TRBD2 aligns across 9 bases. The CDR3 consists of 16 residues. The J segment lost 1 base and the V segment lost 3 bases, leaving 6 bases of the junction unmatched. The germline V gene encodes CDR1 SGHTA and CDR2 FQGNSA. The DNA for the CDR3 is TGTGCCAGCAGCTTGGGTAGCGGGAGCGGCCAAGAGACCCAGTACTTC. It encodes CASSLGSGSGQETQYF.

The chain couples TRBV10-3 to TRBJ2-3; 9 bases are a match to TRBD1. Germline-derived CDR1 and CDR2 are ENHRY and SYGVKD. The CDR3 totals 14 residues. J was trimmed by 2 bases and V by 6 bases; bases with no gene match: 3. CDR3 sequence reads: CAISWTGATDTQYF. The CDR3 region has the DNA TGTGCCATCAGCTGGACAGGGGCCACAGATACGCAGTATTTT.

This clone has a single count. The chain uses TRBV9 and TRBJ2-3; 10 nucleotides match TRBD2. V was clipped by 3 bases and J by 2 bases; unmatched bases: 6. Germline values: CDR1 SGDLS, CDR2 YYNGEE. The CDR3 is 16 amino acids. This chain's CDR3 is CASSEGTSEYTDTQYF. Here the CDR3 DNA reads TGTGCCAGCAGCGAGGGGACTAGCGAGTACACAGATACGCAGTATTTT. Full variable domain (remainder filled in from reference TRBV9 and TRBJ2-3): DSGVTQTPKHLITATGQRVTLRCSPRSGDLSVYWYQQSLDQGLQFLIQYYNGEERAKGNILERFSAQQFPDLHSELNLSSLELGDSALYFCASSEGTSEYTDTQYFGPGTRLTVL.

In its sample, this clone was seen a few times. The CDR3 loop reads CAWSEQLGEAFF. The CDR3 DNA reads TGTGCCTGGAGTGAACAGTTGGGTGAAGCTTTCTTT. This chain links TRBV30 with TRBJ1-1; D uncertain. Trimming pared 1 base from V and 7 bases from J, leaving 10 bases between. The CDR3 is 12 residues long. Per the germline V gene, CDR1 is GTSNPN and CDR2 is SVGIG (reference sequence).

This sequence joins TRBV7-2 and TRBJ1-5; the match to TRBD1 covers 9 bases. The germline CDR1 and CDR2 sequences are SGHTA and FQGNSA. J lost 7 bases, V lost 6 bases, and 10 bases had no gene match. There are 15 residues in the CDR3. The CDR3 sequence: CASSLQGAGNQPQHF. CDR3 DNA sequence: TGTGCCAGCAGTCTACAGGGGGCAGGGAACCAGCCCCAGCATTTT.

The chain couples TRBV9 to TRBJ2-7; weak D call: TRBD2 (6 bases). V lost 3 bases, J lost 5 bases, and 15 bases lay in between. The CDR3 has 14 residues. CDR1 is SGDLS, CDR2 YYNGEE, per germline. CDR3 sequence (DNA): TGTGCCAGCAGCGCCCAAGCGGGCTTCAACGAGCAGTACTTC. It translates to CASSAQAGFNEQYF.

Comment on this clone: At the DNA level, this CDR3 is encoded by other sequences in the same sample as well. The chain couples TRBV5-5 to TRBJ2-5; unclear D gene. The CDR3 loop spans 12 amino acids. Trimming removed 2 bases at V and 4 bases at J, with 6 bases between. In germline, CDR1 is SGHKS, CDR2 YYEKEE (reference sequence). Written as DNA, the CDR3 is TGTGCCAGCAGCTTAGGTCGAGAGACCCAGTACTTC. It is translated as CASSLGRETQYF. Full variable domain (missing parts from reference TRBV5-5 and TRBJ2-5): DAGVTQSPTHLIKTRGQQVTLRCSPISGHKSVSWYQQVLGQGPQFIFQYYEKEERGRGNFPDRFSARQFPNYSSELNVNALLLGDSALYLCASSLGRETQYFGPGTRLLVL.

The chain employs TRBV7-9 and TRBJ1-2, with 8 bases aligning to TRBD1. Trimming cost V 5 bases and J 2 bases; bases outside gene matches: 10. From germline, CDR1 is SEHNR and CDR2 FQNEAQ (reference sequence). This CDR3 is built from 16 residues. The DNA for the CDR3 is TGTGCCAGCAGCCCCGACTTACACAGGGGGAACTATGGCTACACCTTC. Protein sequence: CASSPDLHRGNYGYTF.

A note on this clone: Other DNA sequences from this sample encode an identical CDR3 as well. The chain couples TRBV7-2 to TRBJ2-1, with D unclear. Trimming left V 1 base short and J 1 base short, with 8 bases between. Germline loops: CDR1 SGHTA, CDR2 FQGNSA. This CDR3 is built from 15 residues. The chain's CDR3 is CASSLGWGSYNEQFF. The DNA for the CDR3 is TGTGCCAGCAGCTTAGGATGGGGATCCTACAATGAGCAGTTCTTC.

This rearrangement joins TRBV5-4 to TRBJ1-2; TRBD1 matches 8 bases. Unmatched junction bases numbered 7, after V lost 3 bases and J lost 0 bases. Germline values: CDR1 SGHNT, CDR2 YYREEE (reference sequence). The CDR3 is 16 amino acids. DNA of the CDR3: TGTGCCAGCAGCTCAGGACAGGGTGGGACTAACTATGGCTACACCTTC. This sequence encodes CASSSGQGGTNYGYTF.

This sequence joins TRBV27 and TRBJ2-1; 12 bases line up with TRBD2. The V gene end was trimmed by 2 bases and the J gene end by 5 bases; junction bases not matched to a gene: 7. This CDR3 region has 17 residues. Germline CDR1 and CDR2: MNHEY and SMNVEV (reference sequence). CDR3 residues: CASSLVRLAGAHNEQFF. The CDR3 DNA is TGTGCCAGCAGTTTAGTAAGACTAGCGGGAGCCCACAATGAGCAGTTCTTC.

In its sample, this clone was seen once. The CDR3 sequence: CASSDPIGGNQPQHF. The CDR3 coding sequence is TGTGCCAGCAGCGACCCGATAGGGGGCAATCAGCCCCAGCATTTT. This sequence joins TRBV7-8 and TRBJ1-5; a possible D gene is TRBD1 (5 bases). Germline V lookup: CDR1 SGHVS, CDR2 FQNEAQ. Trimming pared 5 bases from V and 2 bases from J, leaving 13 bases between. The CDR3 is 15 amino acids.

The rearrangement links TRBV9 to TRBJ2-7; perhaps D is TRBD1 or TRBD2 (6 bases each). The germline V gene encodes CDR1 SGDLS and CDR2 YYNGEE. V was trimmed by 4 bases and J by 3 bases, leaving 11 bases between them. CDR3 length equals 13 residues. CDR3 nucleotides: TGTGCCAGCAGCCCTCGGGGGCACTACGAGCAGTACTTC. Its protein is CASSPRGHYEQYF.

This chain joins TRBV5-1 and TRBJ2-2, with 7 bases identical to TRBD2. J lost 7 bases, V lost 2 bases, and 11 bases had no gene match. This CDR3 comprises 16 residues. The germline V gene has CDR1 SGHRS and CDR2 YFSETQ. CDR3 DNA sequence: TGCGCCAGCAGCTTTTTCTCTAGCGGATTATACGGGGAGCTGTTTTTT. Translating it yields CASSFFSSGLYGELFF.

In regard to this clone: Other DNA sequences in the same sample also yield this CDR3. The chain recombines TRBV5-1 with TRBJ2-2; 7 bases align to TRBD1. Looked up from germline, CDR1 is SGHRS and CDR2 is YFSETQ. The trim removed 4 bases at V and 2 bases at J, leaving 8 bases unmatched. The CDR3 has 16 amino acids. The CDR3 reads CASSPRTGPNTGELFF. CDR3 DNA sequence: TGCGCCAGCAGCCCACGGACAGGACCTAACACCGGGGAGCTGTTTTTT. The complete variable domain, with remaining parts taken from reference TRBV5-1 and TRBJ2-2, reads KAGVTQTPRYLIKTRGQQVTLSCSPISGHRSVSWYQQTPGQGLQFLFEYFSETQRNKGNFPGRFSGRQFSNSRSEMNVSTLELGDSALYLCASSPRTGPNTGELFFGEGSRLTVL.

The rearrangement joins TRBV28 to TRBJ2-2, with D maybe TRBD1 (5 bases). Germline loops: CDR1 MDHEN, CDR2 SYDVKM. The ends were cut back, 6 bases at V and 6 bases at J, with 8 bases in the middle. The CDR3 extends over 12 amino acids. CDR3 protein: CASREGAGELFF. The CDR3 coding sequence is TGTGCCAGCAGGGAAGGGGCCGGGGAGCTGTTTTTT.

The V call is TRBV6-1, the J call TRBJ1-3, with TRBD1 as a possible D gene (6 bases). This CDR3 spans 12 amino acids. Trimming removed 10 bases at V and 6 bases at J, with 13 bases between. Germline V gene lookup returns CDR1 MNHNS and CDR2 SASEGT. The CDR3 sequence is CATQGNTNTIYF. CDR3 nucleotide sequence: TGTGCCACCCAGGGGAACACAAACACCATATATTTT.

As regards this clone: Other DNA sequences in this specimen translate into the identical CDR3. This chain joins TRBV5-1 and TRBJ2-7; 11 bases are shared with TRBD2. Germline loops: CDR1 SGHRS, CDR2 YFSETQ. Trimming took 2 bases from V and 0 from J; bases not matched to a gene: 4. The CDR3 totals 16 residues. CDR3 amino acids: CASSLGLAGGSYEQYF. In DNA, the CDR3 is TGCGCCAGCAGCTTAGGGCTAGCGGGAGGCTCCTACGAGCAGTACTTC.

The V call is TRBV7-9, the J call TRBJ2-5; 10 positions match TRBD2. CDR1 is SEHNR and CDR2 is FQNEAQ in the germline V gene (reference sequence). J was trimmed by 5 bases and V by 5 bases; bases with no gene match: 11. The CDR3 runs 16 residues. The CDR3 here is CASSVSGTSVKETQYF. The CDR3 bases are TGTGCCAGCAGCGTCTCCGGGACTAGCGTGAAGGAGACCCAGTACTTC.

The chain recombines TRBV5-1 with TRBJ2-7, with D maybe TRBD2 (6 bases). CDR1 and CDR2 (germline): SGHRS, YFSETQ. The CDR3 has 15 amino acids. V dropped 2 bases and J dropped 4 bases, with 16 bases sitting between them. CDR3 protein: CASSFPRGGRYEQYF. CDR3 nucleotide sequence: TGCGCCAGCAGCTTCCCCCGAGGAGGGAGGTACGAGCAGTACTTC.

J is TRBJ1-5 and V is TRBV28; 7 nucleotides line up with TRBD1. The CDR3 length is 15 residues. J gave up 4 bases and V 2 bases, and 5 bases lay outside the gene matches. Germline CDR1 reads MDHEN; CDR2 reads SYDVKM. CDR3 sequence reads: CASSLLPRGNQPQHF. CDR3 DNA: TGTGCCAGCAGTTTACTACCCAGGGGGAATCAGCCCCAGCATTTT.